This T cell receptor beta chain was documented in a study of T cell responses to AZD1222 COVID-19 vaccine (dated by TCRdb to about 2021). About the full investigation: AZD1222 recipients given second doses at about 4 weeks or at about 12 weeks were pooled, since spike-specific TCR depth and breadth were not found to differ between the two schedules. A total of 233 trial participants underwent TCR sequencing, of whom 200 to 220 received two doses of AZD1222 and 26 received two doses of the MenACWY control vaccine. Enrollment into the trials was organized by age into subgroups of 18-55, 56-69 and 70-plus years, and those subgroups contained approximately 150, 30 and 60 TCR-sequenced participants, respectively.

The CDR3 covers 15 residues, taking in both the cysteine and the phenylalanine. Only CDR3 DNA remains: 45 bases, in frame from the first base. Germline trimming: 5 bases from V, 5 bases from J; junction bases outside gene matches: 4. Based on the germline V gene, the CDR1 and CDR2 sequences are MNHEY and SVGAGI. The CDR3 regions of human TCRbeta chains were analyzed by immunosequencing. The original methods were these. TCRs in the repertoires were compared against a reference library of SARS-CoV-2-specific TCRs that had been generated with the MIRA antigen-specificity platform. Breadth was defined as the fraction of unique TCRs that were SARS-CoV-2-associated. Depth was defined as the fraction of total T cells that were SARS-CoV-2-associated. Each spike-specific TCR was assigned to its reactive spike region and to a CD4 or CD8 class using the MIRA data. Log10-transformed breadth and depth values were compared by one-way ANOVA with Sidak's multiple comparisons tests. What TCRdb holds here is the immuneACCESS table cut down to in-frame rearrangements. Part of the clones is not present; checked against another copy, under half of the missing clones reflect an unresolved V gene, and the others are unexplained. Clone size and the V and J calls come from that table; the DNA yielded D and trimming. Counted in this sample were about 83,000 clones; about 83% of them appeared once. The ten largest clones take up 8.5% to 9% of the sample.

General conclusions and limits of the study: The whole spike protein was spanned by vaccine-associated CD4 TCRs, and dominant responses were seen in regions 160-218 and 743-854. Conclusions about previously exposed vaccinees are limited because only five to seven AZD1222 recipients were SARS-CoV-2 seropositive at baseline. Spike-specific TCR breadth and depth rose significantly after two AZD1222 doses compared with day 0 and with MenACWY recipients. Reportedly, almost half of the unique spike-specific TCRs recognized epitopes lying outside the regions that are mutated in the B.1.351 and B.1.1.7 variants. In the small 56-69-year group, the increase in depth fell short of significance, most likely because of low power. Participants were mostly white British and included more females than males, and it was suggested by the authors that clonal diversity may have been underestimated. Because no samples from the day 14 peak response were available, repertoires could be characterized only after the peak T cell response.

The meaning of the sample's time point label: baseline before first vaccination. Samples from vaccinated people were obtained from the UK trials COV001 and COV002, which included a single-blind randomized controlled phase 2/3 trial of AZD1222 (ChAdOx1 nCoV-19) in healthy adults. Trial participant PBMC samples were collected at day 0 and day 28 after the second dose for TCRbeta chain sequencing. With regard to this clone: This receptor's antigen is unknown. Per-base quality was not reported, and no clone a single base away is much larger than it.

The sample in question was peripheral blood, obtained on day 0 of AZD1222 vaccination. The receptor's source is an adult in good health. Recombination connected TRBV6-5 to TRBJ1-6; 9 bases in the junction line up with TRBD1. The CDR3 protein sequence reads: CASSTGTGNNSPLHF. The sequenced DNA: TGTGCCAGCAGTACCGGGACAGGGAATAATTCACCCCTCCACTTT.